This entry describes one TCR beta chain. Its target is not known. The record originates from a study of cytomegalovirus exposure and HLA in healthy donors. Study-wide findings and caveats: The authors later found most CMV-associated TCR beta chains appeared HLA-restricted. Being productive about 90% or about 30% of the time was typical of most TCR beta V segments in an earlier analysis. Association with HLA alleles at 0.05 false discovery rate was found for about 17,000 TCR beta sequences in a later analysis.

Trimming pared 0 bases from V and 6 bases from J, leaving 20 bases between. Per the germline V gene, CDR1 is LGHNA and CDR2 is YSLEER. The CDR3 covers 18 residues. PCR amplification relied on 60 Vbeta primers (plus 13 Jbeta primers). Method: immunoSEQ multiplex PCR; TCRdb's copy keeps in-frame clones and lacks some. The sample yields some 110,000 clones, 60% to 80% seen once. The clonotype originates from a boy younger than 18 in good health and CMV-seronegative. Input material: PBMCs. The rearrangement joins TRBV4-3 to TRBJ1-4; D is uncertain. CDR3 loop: CASSQDQEGVFVDEKLFF. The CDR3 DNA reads TGCGCCAGCAGCCAAGATCAAGAGGGAGTTTTTGTGGATGAAAAACTGTTTTTT.